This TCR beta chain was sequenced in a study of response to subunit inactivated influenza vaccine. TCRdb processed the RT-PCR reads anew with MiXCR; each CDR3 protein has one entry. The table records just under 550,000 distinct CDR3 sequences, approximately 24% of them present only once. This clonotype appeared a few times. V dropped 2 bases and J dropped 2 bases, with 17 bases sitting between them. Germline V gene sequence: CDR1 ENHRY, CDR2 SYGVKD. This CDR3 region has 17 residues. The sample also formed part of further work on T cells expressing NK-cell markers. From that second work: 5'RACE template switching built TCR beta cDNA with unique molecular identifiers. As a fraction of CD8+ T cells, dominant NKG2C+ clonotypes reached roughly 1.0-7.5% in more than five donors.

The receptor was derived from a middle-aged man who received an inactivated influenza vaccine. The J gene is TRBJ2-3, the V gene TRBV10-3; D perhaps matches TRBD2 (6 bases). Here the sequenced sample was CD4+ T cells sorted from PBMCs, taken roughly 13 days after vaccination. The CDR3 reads CAISEPKEGLYTDTQYF. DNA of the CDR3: TGTGCCATCAGTGAGCCCAAAGAGGGACTCTACACAGATACGCAGTATTTT.